This T cell receptor beta chain was observed in a study of PD-1 blockade in classical Hodgkin lymphoma. The CDR3 sequence is 15 residues long. Per germline, CDR1 SNHLY and CDR2 FYNNEI. V was shortened by 3 bases and J by 1 base, with 11 bases between the two germline ends. The time point here: newly diagnosed, previously untreated cHL patient sample. Magnetic negative selection was used to purify CD4+ T cells from PBMCs that had been thawed. TCRdb's copy holds only in-frame clones and misses some; the assay was immunoSEQ multiplex PCR. The sample records just under 20,000 clones, roughly four fifths being singletons.

The clonotype comes from a human donor with classical Hodgkin lymphoma. Sequences were obtained from CD4+ T cells from blood. This chain uses TRBV2 with TRBJ2-3; a weak D match, TRBD1 (5 bases). CDR3 protein: CASSDTGSGTDTQYF. The CDR3 DNA reads as TGTGCCAGCAGTGATACAGGTTCGGGCACAGATACGCAGTATTTT.